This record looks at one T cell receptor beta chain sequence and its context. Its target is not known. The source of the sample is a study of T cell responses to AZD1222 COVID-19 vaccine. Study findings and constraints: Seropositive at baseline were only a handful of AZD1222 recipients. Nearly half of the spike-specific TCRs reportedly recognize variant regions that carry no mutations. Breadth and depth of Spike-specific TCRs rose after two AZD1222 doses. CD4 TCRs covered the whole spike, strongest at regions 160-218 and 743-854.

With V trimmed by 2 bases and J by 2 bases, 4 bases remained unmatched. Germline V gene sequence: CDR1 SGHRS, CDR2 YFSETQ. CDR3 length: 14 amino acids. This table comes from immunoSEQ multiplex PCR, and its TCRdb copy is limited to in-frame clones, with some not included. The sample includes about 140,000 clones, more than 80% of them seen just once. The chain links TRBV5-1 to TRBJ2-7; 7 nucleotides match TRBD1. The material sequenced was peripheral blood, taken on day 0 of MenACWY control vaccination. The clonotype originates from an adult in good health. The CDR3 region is CASSLEQGPYEQYF. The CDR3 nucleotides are TGCGCCAGCAGCTTAGAACAGGGGCCCTACGAGCAGTACTTC.